The source of this T cell receptor (beta chain) is a study of cytomegalovirus exposure and HLA in healthy donors. Findings and limits, study-wide: The study reported that TCR beta sequences accurately predicted HLA-A and HLA-B alleles in most subjects.

Both 60 Vbeta primers and 13 Jbeta primers went into the PCR. Using immunoSEQ multiplex PCR, the repertoire was profiled, and TCRdb retains in-frame clones only, with some absent. This table has fewer than 150,000 clones, around 81% appearing once. The V gene's germline CDR1 is SGHAT and CDR2 FQNNGV. CDR3 length equals 16 residues. V lost 1 base and J lost 1; bases outside the gene matches: 4. Worth noting for this clone: What it binds is unknown.

This rearrangement joins TRBV11-2 to TRBJ1-5; TRBD1 aligns across 7 bases. Specimen: PBMCs. This sequence was found in a man in his forties in good health and CMV-seropositive. The CDR3 loop is CASSLVGRGSNQPQHF. The CDR3 DNA follows: TGTGCCAGCAGCTTAGTGGGCAGGGGGAGCAATCAGCCCCAGCATTTT.